This T cell receptor (beta chain) was sequenced during a study of cytomegalovirus exposure and HLA in healthy donors. Study at large: A prior study identified 117 million unique TCR beta sequences from about 180 million T cells.

The PCR ran on 60 Vbeta and 13 Jbeta primers. Repertoires were generated with immunoSEQ multiplex PCR, while TCRdb's copy carries only in-frame clones and drops some. The sample lists about 130,000 clones; around 73% were seen once. Despite likely unrecorded immune exposures, the donors were nominally healthy at the time of sampling. The TCR was taken from a human donor in good health. Sequencing used PBMCs.

The CDR3 protein is CASRGRTEGNNSPLHF. The CDR3 DNA follows: TGTGCCAGCAGAGGTCGGACTGAGGGTAATAATTCACCCCTCCACTTT. J is TRBJ1-6 and V is TRBV27; no firm D call. The CDR3 sequence is 16 residues long. CDR1 is MNHEY and CDR2 is SMNVEV in the germline V gene (reference sequence). The V end lost 6 bases, the J end lost 5 bases, and 17 bases lay between the germline ends.